The subject of this entry is one T cell receptor (beta chain). Its recognized antigen is unknown. One base away there is no much larger clone; base qualities are not given. Genomic DNA was extracted from sorted cells for sequencing of the TCRbeta CDR3 region. TCRbeta CDR3 regions were sequenced using the immunoSEQ Assay. Sourced from immuneACCESS, this table was stored by TCRdb with only in-frame sequences that have V and J called. A share of the clones is absent; for the studies checked, an unresolved V gene accounts for under half, and the remainder has no known explanation. In this sample the table shows around 100,000 clones, 75% to 95% of which occur a single time. The ten largest make up about 0.49% of the sample. The trial excluded patients who had a history of autoimmune disease or who were on systemic immunosuppression. Peripheral blood for TCR sequencing was drawn from every dose cohort at baseline, at cycle 4 day 1 and at cycle 7 day 1. Samples were obtained from an open-label, multicenter, first-in-human phase I dose-escalation trial of ivuxolimab. Adults with locally advanced or metastatic head and neck squamous cell, hepatocellular, melanoma or renal cell carcinoma were enrolled in the trial. Before TCR sequencing, CD4+ T cells and CD8+ T cells from peripheral blood were sorted into separate populations.

The data were taken from a study of OX40 agonist ivuxolimab in advanced cancers. Context from the whole study: Ivuxolimab, which targeted the costimulatory receptor OX40 (CD134), was an agonistic, fully human IgG2 monoclonal antibody. Intravenous ivuxolimab was administered to patients every 2 weeks at six dose levels: 0.01, 0.1, 0.3, 1.5, 3 and 10 mg/kg. Of the approximately 54 patients in dose escalation, about 20 had hepatocellular carcinoma, approximately 15 had melanoma, 9 had renal cell carcinoma and 9 had head and neck cancer. In the dose-escalation cohort, 75% to 85% of patients were male, and the mean age was roughly 56 years with a range of 23 to 79. Prior anti-PD-1, anti-PD-L1 or anti-CTLA-4 therapy was permitted, and checkpoint inhibitors had been received by roughly two fifths of dose-escalation patients. Three dose-escalation patients achieved partial responses, one with hepatocellular carcinoma and two with cutaneous melanoma. The point of sequencing TCRbeta in the periphery was to test whether ivuxolimab changed TCR sequence diversity and drove clonal T-cell expansion. The paper reports the monotherapy dose-escalation portion (N of about 51 patients) of the phase I ivuxolimab trial. Findings and caveats that apply to the study as a whole: After ivuxolimab, expanded clones were on average more numerous among CD8+ T cells than among CD4+ T cells. Low levels of normalized T-cell clonal expansion were also seen in some nonresponding patients. In the 0.1-3.0 mg/kg groups, partial responders were among the patients with the lowest normalized peripheral clonal expansion, particularly in CD8+ T cells. The antigen specificity of the peripheral T cells that underwent clonal expansion was not determined. At doses of 0.1 to 3.0 mg/kg, clonal expansion of both CD4+ and CD8+ blood T cells was observed from baseline to week 6.

The CDR3 starts with the cysteine, ends with the phenylalanine, and has 11 residues. Only the CDR3 part of the read is kept: 33 bases, read in frame from the first base. Deletion took 9 bases off V and 8 bases off J, with a span of 10 bases between the germline ends. Taken from the germline V gene, the CDR1 and CDR2 loops are KGHSH and LQKENI. The chain is made from TRBV18 and TRBJ1-4; no confident D gene assignment can be made. The sequence derives from an adult with an advanced solid tumor such as melanoma, head and neck, liver or kidney cancer. This specimen consisted of CD4+ or CD8+ T cells sorted from blood, obtained in a trial of the OX40 agonist ivuxolimab. The DNA reads as follows: TGTGCCAGTTCGTCTGGGGAAAAACTGTTTTTT. Translation gives CASSSGEKLFF.